This paragraph reports one T cell receptor (beta chain). This sample is part of a study of blood T cell repertoires in COVID-19. The table came from immunoSEQ multiplex PCR; TCRdb's copy has only in-frame clones and leaves some out. The sample consists of 25,000 to 35,000 clones, more than 65% of them appearing once. With 4 bases clipped from V and 5 bases from J, the junction kept 13 bases outside the gene matches. The germline CDR1 and CDR2 sequences are SGHNT and YYREEE (reference sequence). The CDR3 runs to 16 residues. The chain has TRBV5-4 and TRBJ2-5; 8 nucleotides align to TRBD2. The sample consisted of peripheral blood. The source is a human donor in a cohort sampled during active COVID-19. CDR3 amino acids: CASSRSSSGVGETQYF. Here the CDR3 DNA reads TGTGCCAGCAGCCGATCCAGTAGCGGGGTCGGGGAGACCCAGTACTTC.